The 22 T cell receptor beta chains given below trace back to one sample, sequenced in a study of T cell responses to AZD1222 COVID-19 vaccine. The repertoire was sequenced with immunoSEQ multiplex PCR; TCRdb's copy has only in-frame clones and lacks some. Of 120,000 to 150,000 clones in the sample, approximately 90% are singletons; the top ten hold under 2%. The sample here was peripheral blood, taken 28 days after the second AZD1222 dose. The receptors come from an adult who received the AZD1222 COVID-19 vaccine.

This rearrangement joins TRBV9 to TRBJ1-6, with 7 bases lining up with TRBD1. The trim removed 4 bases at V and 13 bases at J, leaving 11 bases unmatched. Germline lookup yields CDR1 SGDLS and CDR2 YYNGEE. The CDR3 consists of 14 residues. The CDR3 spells CASSPGTANLPLHF. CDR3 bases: TGTGCCAGCAGCCCAGGGACAGCGAATCTGCCCCTCCACTTT.

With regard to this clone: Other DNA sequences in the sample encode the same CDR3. The DNA of the CDR3 is TGTGCCAGCAGTTATAGCAACGAGCAGTACTTC. Translating it yields CASSYSNEQYF. This rearrangement joins TRBV6-5 to TRBJ2-7; D ambiguous. This CDR3 has 11 amino acids. Germline loops: CDR1 MNHEY, CDR2 SVGAGI. Trimming removed 3 bases at V and 5 bases at J, with 5 bases between.

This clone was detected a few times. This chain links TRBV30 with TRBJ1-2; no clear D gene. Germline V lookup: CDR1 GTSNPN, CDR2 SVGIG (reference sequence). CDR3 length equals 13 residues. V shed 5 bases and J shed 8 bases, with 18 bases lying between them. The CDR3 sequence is CAWSNSRSGGYTF. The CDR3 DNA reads TGTGCCTGGTCCAACAGCCGTTCTGGGGGCTACACCTTC.

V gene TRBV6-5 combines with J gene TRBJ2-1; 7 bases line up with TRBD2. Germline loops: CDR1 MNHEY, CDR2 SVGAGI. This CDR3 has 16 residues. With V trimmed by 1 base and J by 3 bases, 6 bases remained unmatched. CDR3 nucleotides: TGTGCCAGCAGTTACTGGGCGGGAGCATACTACAATGAGCAGTTCTTC. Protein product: CASSYWAGAYYNEQFF.

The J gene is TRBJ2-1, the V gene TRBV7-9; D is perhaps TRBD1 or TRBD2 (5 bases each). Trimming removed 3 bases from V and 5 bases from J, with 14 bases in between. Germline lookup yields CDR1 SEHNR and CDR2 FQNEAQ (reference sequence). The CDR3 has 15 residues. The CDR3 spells CASSFDSLGNNEQFF. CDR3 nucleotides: TGTGCCAGCAGCTTCGACAGTCTCGGGAACAATGAGCAGTTCTTC.

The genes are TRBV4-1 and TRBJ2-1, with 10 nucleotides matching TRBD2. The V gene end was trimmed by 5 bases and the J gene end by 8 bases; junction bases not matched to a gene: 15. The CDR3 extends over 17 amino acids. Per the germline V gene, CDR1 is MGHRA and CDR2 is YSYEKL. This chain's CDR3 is CASSSQGALAGRDEQFF. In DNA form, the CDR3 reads TGCGCCAGCAGCTCACAAGGTGCACTAGCGGGAAGGGATGAGCAGTTCTTC.

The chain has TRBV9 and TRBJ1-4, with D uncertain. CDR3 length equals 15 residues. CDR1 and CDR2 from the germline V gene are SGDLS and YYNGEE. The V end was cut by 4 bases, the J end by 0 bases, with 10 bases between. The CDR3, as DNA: TGTGCCAGCAGCCAAGAGGACTCAACTAATGAAAAACTGTTTTTT. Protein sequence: CASSQEDSTNEKLFF.

As DNA, the CDR3 is TGTGCCAGCTCGTCCAAGGGCGGGGGTAGCTCCTACAATGAGCAGTTCTTC. Translating it yields CASSSKGGGSSYNEQFF. The chain joins TRBV18 to TRBJ2-1, with 7 bases aligning to TRBD2. Losses at the gene ends were 6 bases for V and 0 bases for J; bases not matched to a gene: 11. CDR1 is KGHSH and CDR2 is LQKENI in the germline V gene. The CDR3 extends over 17 amino acids. Filled out from reference TRBV18 and TRBJ2-1, the complete variable domain reads NAGVMQNPRHLVRRRGQEARLRCSPMKGHSHVYWYRQLPEEGLKFMVYLQKENIIDESGMPKERFSAEFPKEGPSILRIQQVVRGDSAAYFCASSSKGGGSSYNEQFFGPGTRLTVL.

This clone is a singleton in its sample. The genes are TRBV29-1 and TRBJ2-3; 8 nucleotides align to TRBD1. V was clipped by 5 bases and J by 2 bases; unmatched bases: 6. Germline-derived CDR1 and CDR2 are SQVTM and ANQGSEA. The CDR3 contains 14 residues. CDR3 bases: TGCAGCGTTCTGGCAGGGGGCCACACAGATACGCAGTATTTT. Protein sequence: CSVLAGGHTDTQYF.

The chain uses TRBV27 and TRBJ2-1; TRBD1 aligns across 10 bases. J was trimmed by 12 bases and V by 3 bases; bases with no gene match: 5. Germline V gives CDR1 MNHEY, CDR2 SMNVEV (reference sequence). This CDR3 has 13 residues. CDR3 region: CASSFGTGDGQFF. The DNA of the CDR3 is TGTGCCAGCAGTTTTGGGACAGGGGATGGGCAGTTCTTC.

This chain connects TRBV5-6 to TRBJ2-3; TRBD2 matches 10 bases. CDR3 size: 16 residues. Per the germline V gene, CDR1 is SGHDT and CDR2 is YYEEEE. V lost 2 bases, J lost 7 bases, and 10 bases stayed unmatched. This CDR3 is CASSLLAGGALNTQYF. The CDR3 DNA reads TGTGCCAGCAGCTTATTAGCGGGAGGCGCGCTGAATACGCAGTATTTT. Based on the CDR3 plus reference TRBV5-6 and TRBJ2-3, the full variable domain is DAGVTQSPTHLIKTRGQQVTLRCSPKSGHDTVSWYQQALGQGPQFIFQYYEEEERQRGNFPDRFSGHQFPNYSSELNVNALLLGDSALYLCASSLLAGGALNTQYFGPGTRLTVL.

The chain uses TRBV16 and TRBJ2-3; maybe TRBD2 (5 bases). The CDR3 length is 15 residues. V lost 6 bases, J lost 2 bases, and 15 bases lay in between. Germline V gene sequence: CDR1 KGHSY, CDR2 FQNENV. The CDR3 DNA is TGTGCCAGCAGTCAAACCAGCGGTGACACAGATACGCAGTATTTT. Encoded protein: CASSQTSGDTDTQYF.

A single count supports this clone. DNA for the CDR3: TGTGCCAGCAGCTTAGGTGAGGCAGGGTCGGCCGGGGAGCTGTTTTTT. This codes for CASSLGEAGSAGELFF. J is TRBJ2-2 and V is TRBV13, with D tentatively TRBD1 (5 bases). CDR1 PRHDT and CDR2 FYEKMQ come from the germline V gene (reference sequence). V was pared by 0 bases and J by 6 bases, with 14 bases between. The CDR3 is 16 residues long. Full variable domain (outside the CDR3, taken from reference TRBV13 and TRBJ2-2): AAGVIQSPRHLIKEKRETATLKCYPIPRHDTVYWYQQGPGQDPQFLISFYEKMQSDKGSIPDRFSAQQFSDYHSELNMSSLELGDSALYFCASSLGEAGSAGELFFGEGSRLTVL.

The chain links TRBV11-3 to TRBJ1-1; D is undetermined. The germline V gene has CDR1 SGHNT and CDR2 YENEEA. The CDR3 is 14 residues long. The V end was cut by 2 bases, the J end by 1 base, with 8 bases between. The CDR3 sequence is CASSLSQTNTEAFF. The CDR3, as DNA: TGTGCCAGCAGCTTATCACAGACGAACACTGAAGCTTTCTTT.

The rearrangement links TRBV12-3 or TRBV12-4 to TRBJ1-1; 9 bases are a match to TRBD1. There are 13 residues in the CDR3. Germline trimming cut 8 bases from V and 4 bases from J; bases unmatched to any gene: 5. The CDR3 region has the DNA TGTGCCAGCGTACAGGGGGCGATCACTGAAGCTTTCTTT. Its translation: CASVQGAITEAFF.

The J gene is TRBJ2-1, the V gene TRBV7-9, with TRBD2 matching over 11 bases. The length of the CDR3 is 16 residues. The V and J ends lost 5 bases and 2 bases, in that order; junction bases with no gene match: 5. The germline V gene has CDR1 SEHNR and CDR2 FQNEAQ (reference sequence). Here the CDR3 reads CASSPGTSGPYNEQFF. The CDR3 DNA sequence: TGTGCCAGCAGCCCTGGGACTAGCGGACCCTACAATGAGCAGTTCTTC.

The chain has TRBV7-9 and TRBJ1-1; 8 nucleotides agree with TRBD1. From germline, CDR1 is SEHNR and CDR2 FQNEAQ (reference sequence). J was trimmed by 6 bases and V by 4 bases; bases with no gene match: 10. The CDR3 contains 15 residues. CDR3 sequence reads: CASSSFRGPAAEAFF. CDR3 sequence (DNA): TGTGCCAGCAGCTCTTTCAGGGGGCCGGCCGCTGAAGCTTTCTTT.

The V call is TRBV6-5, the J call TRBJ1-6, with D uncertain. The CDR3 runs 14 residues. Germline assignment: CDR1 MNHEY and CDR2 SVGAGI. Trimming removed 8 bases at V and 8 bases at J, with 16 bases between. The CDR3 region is CASGRPTFDSPLHF. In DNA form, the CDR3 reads TGTGCCAGCGGGAGGCCGACGTTCGATTCACCCCTCCACTTT.

The DNA for the CDR3 is TGTGCCAGCAGCGGTGGTACTAGCAATCAGCCCCAGCATTTT. Protein: CASSGGTSNQPQHF. The chain couples TRBV7-2 to TRBJ1-5, with D hard to call. CDR1 and CDR2 from the germline V gene are SGHTA and FQGNSA. V was cut by 5 bases and J by 0 bases, with 8 bases left in between. This CDR3 comprises 14 residues.

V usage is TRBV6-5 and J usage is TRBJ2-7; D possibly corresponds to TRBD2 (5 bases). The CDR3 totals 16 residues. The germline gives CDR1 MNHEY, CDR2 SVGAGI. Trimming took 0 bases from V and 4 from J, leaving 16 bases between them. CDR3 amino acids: CASSYSYSSGAYEQYF. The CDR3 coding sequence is TGTGCCAGCAGTTACTCCTATTCGAGCGGAGCTTACGAGCAGTACTTC.

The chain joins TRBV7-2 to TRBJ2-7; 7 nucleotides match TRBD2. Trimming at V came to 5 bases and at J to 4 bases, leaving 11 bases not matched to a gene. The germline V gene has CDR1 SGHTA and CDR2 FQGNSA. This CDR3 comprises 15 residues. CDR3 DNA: TGTGCCAGCAGCACCTTGCAAGCGGGAAGGTACGAGCAGTACTTC. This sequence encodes CASSTLQAGRYEQYF.

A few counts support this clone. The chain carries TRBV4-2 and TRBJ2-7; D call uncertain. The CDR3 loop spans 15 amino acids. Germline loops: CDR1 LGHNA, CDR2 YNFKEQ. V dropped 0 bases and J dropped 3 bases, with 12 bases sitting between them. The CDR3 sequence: CASSQDLGYYYEQYF. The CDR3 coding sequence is TGTGCCAGCAGCCAAGATCTGGGCTACTACTACGAGCAGTACTTC.